Each of the 5 T cell receptor beta chains below was sequenced from the same sample in a study of control samples from healthy donors and cancer patients. TCRdb keeps only in-frame clones here, not all; method: immunoSEQ multiplex PCR. The sample records 100,000 to 150,000 clones, over 75% being singletons. The sequenced material came from blood. The receptors stem from a man aged 18 to 29 in good health.

This clone was seen just once. The chain recombines TRBV6-5 with TRBJ1-2; 8 positions match TRBD1. With V trimmed by 3 bases and J by 4 bases, 10 bases remained unmatched. This CDR3 is 16 amino acids long. Germline values: CDR1 MNHEY, CDR2 SVGAGI. CDR3 in amino acids: CASSYRGDRGSYGYTF. DNA for the CDR3: TGTGCCAGCAGTTATCGGGGCGACAGGGGTAGCTATGGCTACACCTTC.

This clone was seen only a few times. The CDR3 nucleotides are TGTGCCAGCAGTGAAGACCAGGGTCATTGGAATGAGCAGTTCTTC. It specifies CASSEDQGHWNEQFF. The chain carries TRBV6-1 and TRBJ2-1, with D tentatively TRBD1 (5 bases). V dropped 1 base and J dropped 7 bases, with 14 bases sitting between them. This CDR3 has 15 amino acids. Germline-derived CDR1 and CDR2 are MNHNS and SASEGT.

This clone was counted once. The V gene is TRBV7-2, the J gene TRBJ1-1; D perhaps matches TRBD1 (5 bases). Germline V gene lookup returns CDR1 SGHTA and CDR2 FQGNSA. The CDR3 covers 14 residues. V was clipped by 5 bases and J by 8 bases, with 18 bases between them. The CDR3 here is CASSLKRVGGEAFF. In DNA form, the CDR3 reads TGTGCCAGCAGCCTGAAGCGGGTCGGGGGAGAAGCTTTCTTT.

The chain employs TRBV6-5 and TRBJ2-3; no definite D call. Between the trimmed V and J ends, which lost 7 bases and 1 base, there was a span of 15 bases. Looked up from germline, CDR1 is MNHEY and CDR2 is SVGAGI. The CDR3 loop spans 15 amino acids. CDR3 residues: CASIRKDRRTDTQYF. As DNA, the CDR3 is TGTGCCAGCATAAGGAAGGATCGGCGCACAGATACGCAGTATTTT.

The chain uses TRBV11-1 and TRBJ2-5, with D maybe TRBD2 (5 bases). CDR1 is SGHAT, CDR2 FQDESV, per germline (reference sequence). The CDR3 sequence is 15 residues long. V lost 3 bases and J lost 5, with 16 bases in between. The CDR3 loop reads CASSFFVEGRETQYF. The DNA for the CDR3 is TGTGCCAGCAGCTTTTTCGTCGAGGGCAGGGAGACCCAGTACTTC. The complete variable domain, with remaining parts taken from reference TRBV11-1 and TRBJ2-5, reads EAEVAQSPRYKITEKSQAVAFWCDPISGHATLYWYRQILGQGPELLVQFQDESVVDDSQLPKDRFSAERLKGVDSTLKIQPAELGDSAMYLCASSFFVEGRETQYFGPGTRLLVL.